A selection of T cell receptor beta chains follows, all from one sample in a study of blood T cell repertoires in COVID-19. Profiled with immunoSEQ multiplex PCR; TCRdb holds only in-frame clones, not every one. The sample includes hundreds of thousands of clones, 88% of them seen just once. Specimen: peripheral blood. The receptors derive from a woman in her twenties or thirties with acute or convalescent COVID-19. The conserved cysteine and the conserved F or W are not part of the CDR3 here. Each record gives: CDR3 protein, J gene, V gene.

cdr3_aa: ASSLGQRNQPQH
j_call: TRBJ1-5
v_call: TRBV5-6

cdr3_aa: ASSPGLAVETQY
j_call: TRBJ2-5
v_call: TRBV7-9

cdr3_aa: ATLGGFGDTEAF
j_call: TRBJ1-1
v_call: TRBV11-2

cdr3_aa: SVVLAGGLYEQY
j_call: TRBJ2-7
v_call: TRBV29-1

cdr3_aa: ASSLGLDIAKNIQY
j_call: TRBJ2-4
v_call: TRBV3-1/TRBV3-2

cdr3_aa: AISALSGAVNYGYT
j_call: TRBJ1-2
v_call: TRBV10-3

cdr3_aa: ASSSDRGYTGELF
j_call: TRBJ2-2
v_call: TRBV27

cdr3_aa: AWSAVGSGF
j_call: TRBJ1-1
v_call: TRBV30

cdr3_aa: ASENSDTQY
j_call: TRBJ2-3
v_call: TRBV9

cdr3_aa: ASSWGLAGESYEQY
j_call: TRBJ2-7
v_call: TRBV5-1

cdr3_aa: ASSPPGLAGEQY
j_call: TRBJ2-7
v_call: TRBV7-8

cdr3_aa: ASSYDRKEETQY
j_call: TRBJ2-5
v_call: TRBV2

cdr3_aa: ASSLVFASGRGAYEQY
j_call: TRBJ2-7
v_call: TRBV7-2

cdr3_aa: ASSMVAGGSGELF
j_call: TRBJ2-2
v_call: TRBV6-2/TRBV6-3

cdr3_aa: ASSGHLYNEQF
j_call: TRBJ2-1
v_call: TRBV12-3/TRBV12-4

cdr3_aa: ASSLGVVGLVYNEQF
j_call: TRBJ2-1
v_call: TRBV7-2

cdr3_aa: ASRQGALNTEAF
j_call: TRBJ1-1
v_call: TRBV19

cdr3_aa: ASNPPGQGIAGSNQPQH
j_call: TRBJ1-5
v_call: TRBV19

cdr3_aa: ASSDRDYGYT
j_call: TRBJ1-2
v_call: TRBV28

cdr3_aa: ASSPTKETQY
j_call: TRBJ2-5
v_call: TRBV5-1

cdr3_aa: SASAGIDQPQH
j_call: TRBJ1-5
v_call: TRBV20-1

cdr3_aa: ASSLAGRNTGELF
j_call: TRBJ2-2
v_call: TRBV7-2

cdr3_aa: ASSPGFGTEAF
j_call: TRBJ1-1
v_call: TRBV27

cdr3_aa: SVVQGGGSPQH
j_call: TRBJ1-5
v_call: TRBV29-1

cdr3_aa: ASSQGLAGGLEQY
j_call: TRBJ2-7
v_call: TRBV4-3